In its sample, the clone carrying this T cell receptor (beta chain) was seen once. This specimen comes from a study of blood T cell repertoires in COVID-19. V lost 6 bases and J 4 bases, leaving 22 bases between the germline ends. CDR3 length equals 16 residues. Germline values: CDR1 SGHDT, CDR2 YYEEEE. Using immunoSEQ multiplex PCR, the repertoire was profiled, and TCRdb retains in-frame clones only, with some absent. Here the sample spans about 150,000 clones, around 87% being singletons. Specimen: peripheral blood. The origin of this receptor is a woman aged 40 to 50 with acute or convalescent COVID-19. The J gene is TRBJ2-5, the V gene TRBV5-6, with D maybe TRBD1 (6 bases). This chain's CDR3 is CASTVLRPGVGETQYF. The CDR3, as DNA: TGTGCCAGCACCGTGCTCCGTCCAGGGGTAGGAGAGACCCAGTACTTC.